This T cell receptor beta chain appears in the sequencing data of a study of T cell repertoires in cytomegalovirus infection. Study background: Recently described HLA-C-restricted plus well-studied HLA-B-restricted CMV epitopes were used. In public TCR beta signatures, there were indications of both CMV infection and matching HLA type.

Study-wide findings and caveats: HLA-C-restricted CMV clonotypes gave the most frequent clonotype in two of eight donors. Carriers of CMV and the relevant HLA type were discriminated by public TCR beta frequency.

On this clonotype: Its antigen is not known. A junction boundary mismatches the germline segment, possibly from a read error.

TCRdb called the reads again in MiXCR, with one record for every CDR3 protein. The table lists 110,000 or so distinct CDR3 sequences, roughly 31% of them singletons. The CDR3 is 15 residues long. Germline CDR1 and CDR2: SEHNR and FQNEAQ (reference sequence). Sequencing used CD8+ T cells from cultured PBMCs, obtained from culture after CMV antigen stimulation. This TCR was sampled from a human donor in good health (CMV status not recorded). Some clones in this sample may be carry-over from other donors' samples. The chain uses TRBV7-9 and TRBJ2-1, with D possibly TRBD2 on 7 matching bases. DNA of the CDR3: TGTGCCAGCAGCTCCTACACGGGGTCCGGGGGGCCAGGTCCCTTC. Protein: CASSSYTGSGGPGPF.